Listed below are T cell receptor beta chains from one sample, sequenced in a study of human CD8 memory T cell subsets. TCRdb reprocessed the 5' RACE reads; each CDR3 protein has one entry and no DNA is given. The table lists 15,000 to 20,000 distinct CDR3 sequences. Specimen: CD8+ T cells from PBMCs. These receptors all stem from a human donor in good health. Each CDR3 is given with its conserved first and last residue. Each record gives: clone size, J gene, V gene, CDR3 protein. Clone size appears in some rows only: once, few, many, or a class for an expanded clone.

>-|TRBJ1-1|TRBV19
CASTTTANTEAFF
>-|TRBJ1-1|TRBV7-9
CASSPTGGITEAFF
>-|TRBJ2-2|TRBV10-3
CAIRSGQENTGELFF
>medium-sized|TRBJ2-3|TRBV29-1
CSVILGTGTDTQYF
>-|TRBJ2-1|TRBV13
CASSSVAGEEQFF
>-|TRBJ2-1|TRBV6-5
CASSYLREVSYNEQFF
>-|TRBJ1-1|TRBV9
CASSVGAKGTEAFF
>-|TRBJ2-1|TRBV5-5
CASTDRGSGNNEQFF
>-|TRBJ2-7|TRBV7-7
CASSLGESYEQYF
>-|TRBJ1-2|TRBV28
CASSLPLAGANYGYTF
>-|TRBJ2-7|TRBV5-1
CASSSDRSYEQYF
>-|TRBJ2-3|TRBV28
CASSLVTGVTDTQYF
>-|TRBJ2-7|TRBV11-2
CASSLYNTYEQYF
>-|TRBJ1-1|TRBV6-2/TRBV6-3
CASSYSRRGTEAFF
>-|TRBJ2-1|TRBV6-2/TRBV6-3
CASSYALSSGSSSYNEQFF
>-|TRBJ2-1|TRBV20-1
CSAPPLAGPQGQFF
>-|TRBJ2-2|TRBV5-4
CASSLDGNTGELFF
>-|TRBJ2-1|TRBV10-3
CAISESIVGYNEQFF
>-|TRBJ2-1|TRBV5-1
CASSPDLPSGRNEQFF
>-|TRBJ1-1|TRBV7-2
CASSLGVTEAFF
>-|TRBJ2-7|TRBV6-5
CASSYGGPNEQYF
>-|TRBJ2-2|TRBV18
CASSPRRSSNTGELFF
>-|TRBJ1-3|TRBV28
CASSFRGSLRNTIYF
>-|TRBJ2-3|TRBV3-1
CASSQDVGTDTQYF
>medium-sized|TRBJ1-2|TRBV2
CASSSNYRNGYTF
>-|TRBJ2-1|TRBV4-3
CASSPSSVAGALGNEQFF
>-|TRBJ1-1|TRBV11-2
CASSSHTRQGEAFF
>medium-sized|TRBJ2-7|TRBV28
CASREGLEDEQYF
>-|TRBJ2-2|TRBV5-6
CASSLDAGTDTGELFF
>-|TRBJ1-2|TRBV5-1
CASSRGSGYTF
>-|TRBJ2-1|TRBV6-5
CASSYSTSDSYNEQFF
>-|TRBJ1-6|TRBV6-5
CASSSSQGYSPLHF
>-|TRBJ2-2|TRBV11-2
CASSLDLLRDNTGELFF
>medium-sized|TRBJ1-1|TRBV4-1
CASSQDTYEAFF
>medium-sized|TRBJ2-3|TRBV6-2/TRBV6-3
CASSYLWAATDTQYF
>-|TRBJ2-1|TRBV29-1
CSVGLAETYNEQFF
>-|TRBJ2-3|TRBV20-1
CSVWTRSGPDTQYF
>-|TRBJ2-7|TRBV4-2
CASSPRDNSYEQYF
>-|TRBJ2-4|TRBV13
CASSLDGNIQYF
>-|TRBJ1-2|TRBV28
CASSPGLGEYGYTF
>-|TRBJ1-1|TRBV7-8
CASSLGYRQNAEAFF
>-|TRBJ1-4|TRBV4-1
CASSQEVQRSEKLFF
>-|TRBJ2-1|TRBV4-3
CASSQDSIGTAYNEQFF
>-|TRBJ2-1|TRBV28
CASSPLGINSYNEQFF
>-|TRBJ2-1|TRBV19
CASSPLASSYNEQFF
>-|TRBJ1-1|TRBV7-9
CASSCWEPMNTEAFF